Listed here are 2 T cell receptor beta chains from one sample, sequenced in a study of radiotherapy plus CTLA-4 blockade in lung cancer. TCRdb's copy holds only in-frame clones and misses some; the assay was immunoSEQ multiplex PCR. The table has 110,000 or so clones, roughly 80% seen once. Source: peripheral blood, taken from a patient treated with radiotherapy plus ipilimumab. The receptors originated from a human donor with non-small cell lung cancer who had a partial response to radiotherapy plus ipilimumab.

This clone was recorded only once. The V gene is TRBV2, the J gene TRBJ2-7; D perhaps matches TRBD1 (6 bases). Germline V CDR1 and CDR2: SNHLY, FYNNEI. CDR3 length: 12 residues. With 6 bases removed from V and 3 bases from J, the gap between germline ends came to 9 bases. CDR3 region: CASRRTDYEQYF. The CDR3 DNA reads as TGTGCCAGCAGGAGGACAGACTACGAGCAGTACTTC.

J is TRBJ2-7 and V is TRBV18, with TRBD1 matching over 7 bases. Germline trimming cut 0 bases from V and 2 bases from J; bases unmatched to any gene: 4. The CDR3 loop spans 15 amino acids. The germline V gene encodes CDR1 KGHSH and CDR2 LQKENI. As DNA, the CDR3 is TGTGCCAGCTCACCACCCGATACAGGGGCCTACGAGCAGTACTTC. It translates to CASSPPDTGAYEQYF. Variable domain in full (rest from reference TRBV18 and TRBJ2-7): NAGVMQNPRHLVRRRGQEARLRCSPMKGHSHVYWYRQLPEEGLKFMVYLQKENIIDESGMPKERFSAEFPKEGPSILRIQQVVRGDSAAYFCASSPPDTGAYEQYFGPGTRLTVT.